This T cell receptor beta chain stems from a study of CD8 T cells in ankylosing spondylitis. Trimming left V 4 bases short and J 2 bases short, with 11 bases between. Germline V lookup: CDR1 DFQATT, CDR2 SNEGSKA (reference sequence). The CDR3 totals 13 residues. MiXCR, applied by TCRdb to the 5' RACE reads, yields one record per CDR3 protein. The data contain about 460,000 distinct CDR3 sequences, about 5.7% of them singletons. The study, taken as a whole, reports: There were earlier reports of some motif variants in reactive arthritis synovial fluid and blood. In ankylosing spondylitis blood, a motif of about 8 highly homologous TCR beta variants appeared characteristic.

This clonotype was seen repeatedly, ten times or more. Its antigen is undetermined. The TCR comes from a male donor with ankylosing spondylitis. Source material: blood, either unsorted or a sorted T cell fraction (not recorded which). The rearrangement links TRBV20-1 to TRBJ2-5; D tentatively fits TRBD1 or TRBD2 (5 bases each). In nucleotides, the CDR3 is TGCAGTGCTACCGGGACGCGTCAAGAGACCCAGTACTTC. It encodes CSATGTRQETQYF.